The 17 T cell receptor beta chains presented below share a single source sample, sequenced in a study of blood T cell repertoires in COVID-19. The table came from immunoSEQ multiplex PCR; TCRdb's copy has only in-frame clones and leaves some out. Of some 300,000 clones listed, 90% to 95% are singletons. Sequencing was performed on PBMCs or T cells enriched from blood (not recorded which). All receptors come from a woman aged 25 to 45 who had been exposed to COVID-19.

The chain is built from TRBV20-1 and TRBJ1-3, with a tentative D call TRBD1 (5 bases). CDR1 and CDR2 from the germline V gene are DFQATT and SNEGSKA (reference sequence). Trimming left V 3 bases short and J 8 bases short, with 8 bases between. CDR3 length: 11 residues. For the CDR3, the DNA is TGCAGTGCTAGTTTAGGGGACACCATATATTTT. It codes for CSASLGDTIYF.

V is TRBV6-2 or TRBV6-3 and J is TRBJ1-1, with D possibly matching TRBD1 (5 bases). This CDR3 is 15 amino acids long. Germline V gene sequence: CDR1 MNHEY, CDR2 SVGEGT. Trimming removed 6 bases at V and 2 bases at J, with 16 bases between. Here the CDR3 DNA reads TGTGCCAGCAGCCGACGGGGGAGCCTCAACACTGAAGCTTTCTTT. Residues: CASSRRGSLNTEAFF.

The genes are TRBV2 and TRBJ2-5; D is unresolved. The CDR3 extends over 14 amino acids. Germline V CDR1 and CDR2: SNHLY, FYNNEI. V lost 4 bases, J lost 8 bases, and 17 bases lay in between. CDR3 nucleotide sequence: TGTGCCAGCAGTGGCGACATCCCCCCAAGTACCCAGTACTTC. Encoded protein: CASSGDIPPSTQYF.

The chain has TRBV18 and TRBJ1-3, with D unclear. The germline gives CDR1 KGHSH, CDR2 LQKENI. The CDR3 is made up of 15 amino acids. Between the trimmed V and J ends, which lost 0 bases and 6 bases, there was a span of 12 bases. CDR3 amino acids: CASSPPGLDINTIYF. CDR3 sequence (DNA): TGTGCCAGCTCACCACCAGGATTAGACATAAACACCATATATTTT.

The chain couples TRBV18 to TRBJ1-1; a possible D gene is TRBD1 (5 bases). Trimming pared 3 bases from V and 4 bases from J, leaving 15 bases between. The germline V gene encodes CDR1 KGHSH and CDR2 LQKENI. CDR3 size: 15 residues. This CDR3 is CASSPSGGVRTEAFF. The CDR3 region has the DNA TGTGCCAGCTCACCCTCCGGGGGGGTTCGCACTGAAGCTTTCTTT. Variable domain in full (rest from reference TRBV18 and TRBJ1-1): NAGVMQNPRHLVRRRGQEARLRCSPMKGHSHVYWYRQLPEEGLKFMVYLQKENIIDESGMPKERFSAEFPKEGPSILRIQQVVRGDSAAYFCASSPSGGVRTEAFFGQGTRLTVV.

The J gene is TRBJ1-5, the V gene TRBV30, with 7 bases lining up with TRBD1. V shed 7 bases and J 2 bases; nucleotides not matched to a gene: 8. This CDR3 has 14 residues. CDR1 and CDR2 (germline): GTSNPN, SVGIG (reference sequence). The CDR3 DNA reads TGTGCCTTAAACAGGGGATACGGCAATCAGCCCCAGCATTTT. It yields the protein CALNRGYGNQPQHF.

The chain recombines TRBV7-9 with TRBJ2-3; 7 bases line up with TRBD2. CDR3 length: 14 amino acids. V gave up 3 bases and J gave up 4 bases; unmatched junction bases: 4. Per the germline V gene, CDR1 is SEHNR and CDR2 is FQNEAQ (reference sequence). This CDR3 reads CASSFSGGADTQYF. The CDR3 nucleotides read TGTGCCAGCAGCTTCAGTGGGGGGGCAGATACGCAGTATTTT.

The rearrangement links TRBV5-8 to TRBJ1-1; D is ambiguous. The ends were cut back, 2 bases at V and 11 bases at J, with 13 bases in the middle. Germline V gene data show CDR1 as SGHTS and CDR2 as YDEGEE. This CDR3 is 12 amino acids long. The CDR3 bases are TGTGCCAGCAGCTTTATAAGAGGGTCGGCTTTCTTT. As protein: CASSFIRGSAFF.

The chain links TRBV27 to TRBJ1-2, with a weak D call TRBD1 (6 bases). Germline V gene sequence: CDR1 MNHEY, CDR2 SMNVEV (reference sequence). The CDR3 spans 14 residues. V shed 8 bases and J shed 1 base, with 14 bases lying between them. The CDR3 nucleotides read TGTGCCAGCGGCGGACAGTACAATAACTATGGCTACACCTTC. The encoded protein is CASGGQYNNYGYTF.

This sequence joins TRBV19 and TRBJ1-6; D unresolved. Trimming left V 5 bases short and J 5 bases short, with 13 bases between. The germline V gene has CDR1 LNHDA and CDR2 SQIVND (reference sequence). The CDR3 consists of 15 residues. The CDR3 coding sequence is TGTGCCAGTAGTCCCCGGACGGGGAATAATTCACCCCTCCACTTT. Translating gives CASSPRTGNNSPLHF. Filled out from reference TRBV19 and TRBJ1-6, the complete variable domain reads DGGITQSPKYLFRKEGQNVTLSCEQNLNHDAMYWYRQDPGQGLRLIYYSQIVNDFQKGDIAEGYSVSREKKESFPLTVTSAQKNPTAFYLCASSPRTGNNSPLHFGNGTRLTVT.

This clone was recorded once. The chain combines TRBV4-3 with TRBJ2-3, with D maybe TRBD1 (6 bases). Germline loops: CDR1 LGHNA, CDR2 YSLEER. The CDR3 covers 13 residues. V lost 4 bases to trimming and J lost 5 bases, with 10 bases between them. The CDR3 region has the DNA TGCGCCAGCAGCCTCTCAGGGGAAGATACGCAGTATTTT. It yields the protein CASSLSGEDTQYF.

The CDR3 region is CASSPGDRRSEKLFF. The CDR3 DNA is TGCGCCAGCAGCCCGGGTGACAGGAGATCTGAAAAACTGTTTTTT. The V and J genes are TRBV5-1 and TRBJ1-4; D perhaps matches TRBD1 (6 bases). CDR3 length: 15 residues. Germline V gene lookup returns CDR1 SGHRS and CDR2 YFSETQ. V was cut by 4 bases and J by 7 bases, with 17 bases left in between. The full variable domain, rest sourced from reference TRBV5-1 and TRBJ1-4, is KAGVTQTPRYLIKTRGQQVTLSCSPISGHRSVSWYQQTPGQGLQFLFEYFSETQRNKGNFPGRFSGRQFSNSRSEMNVSTLELGDSALYLCASSPGDRRSEKLFFGSGTQLSVL.

In DNA form, the CDR3 reads TGTGCCAGCAGTGCACTAGCGGGGGGGTACAATGAGCAGTTCTTC. Its protein product is CASSALAGGYNEQFF. This chain joins TRBV28 and TRBJ2-1; 13 positions agree with TRBD2. The V and J ends lost 5 bases and 4 bases, in that order; junction bases with no gene match: 2. The CDR3 is 15 residues long. Germline V gene sequence: CDR1 MDHEN, CDR2 SYDVKM.

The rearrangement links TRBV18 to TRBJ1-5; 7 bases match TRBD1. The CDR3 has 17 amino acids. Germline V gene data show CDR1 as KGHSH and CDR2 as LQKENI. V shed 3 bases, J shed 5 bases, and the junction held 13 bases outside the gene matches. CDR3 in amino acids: CASSPGQIRHFHQPQHF. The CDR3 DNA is TGTGCCAGCTCACCGGGACAGATTCGTCACTTCCATCAGCCCCAGCATTTT.

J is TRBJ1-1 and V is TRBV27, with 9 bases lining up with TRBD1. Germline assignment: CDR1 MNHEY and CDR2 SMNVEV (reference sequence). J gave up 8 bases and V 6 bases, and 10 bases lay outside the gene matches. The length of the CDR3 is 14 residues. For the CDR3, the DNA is TGTGCCAGCAGGCGGACAGGGGACTTCAGGGAAGCTTTCTTT. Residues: CASRRTGDFREAFF.

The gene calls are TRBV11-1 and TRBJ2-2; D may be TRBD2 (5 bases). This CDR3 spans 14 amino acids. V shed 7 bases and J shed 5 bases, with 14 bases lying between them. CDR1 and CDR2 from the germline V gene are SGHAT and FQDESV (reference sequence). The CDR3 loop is CASTASGGTGELFF. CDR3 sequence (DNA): TGTGCCAGCACCGCCTCAGGCGGGACCGGGGAGCTGTTTTTT.

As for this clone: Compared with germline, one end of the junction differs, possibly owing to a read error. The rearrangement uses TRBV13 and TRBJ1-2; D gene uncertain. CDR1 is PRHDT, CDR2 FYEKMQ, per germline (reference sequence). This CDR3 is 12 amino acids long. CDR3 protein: CASSLVQPEVVF. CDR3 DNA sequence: TGTGCCAGCAGCTTAGTACAGCCTGAAGTAGTCTTC.